One T cell receptor beta chain is described in this entry. Its antigen remains unidentified. The sample originates from a study of T cell repertoires in cytomegalovirus infection. Study context: TCR beta signatures that were public indicated CMV infection and matching HLA type.

Notes on the study in general: The ex vivo response was dominated by HLA-C-restricted CMV-specific TCR beta clonotypes.

The germline V gene encodes CDR1 SQVTM and CDR2 ANQGSEA. This CDR3 comprises 17 residues. The ends lost 6 bases at V and 2 bases at J; junction bases unmatched: 8. TCRdb itself ran the reads through MiXCR, one entry per CDR3 protein. This sample has approximately 250,000 distinct CDR3 sequences, with approximately 22% found just once. Sequencing was performed on CD8+ T cells from PBMCs. This TCR was sampled from a human donor in good health (CMV status not recorded). Some clones in this sample may be carry-over from other donors' samples. The rearrangement links TRBV29-1 to TRBJ2-2; 14 nucleotides line up with TRBD2. The CDR3 sequence: CSVAGLAGAVNTGELFF. The CDR3 coding sequence is TGCAGCGTCGCGGGACTAGCGGGGGCGGTTAACACCGGGGAGCTGTTTTTT.